This T cell receptor beta chain was observed in a study of PD-1 blockade in classical Hodgkin lymphoma. Relapses following autologous stem cell transplantation were seen in all patients, with brentuximab vedotin exposure varying. TCRdb's table, derived via immunoSEQ multiplex PCR, lists solely in-frame clones and lacks some. This repertoire shows more than 140,000 clones, less than 80% found once; its top ten account for roughly 10%. Germline lookup yields CDR1 KGHSH and CDR2 LQKENI. The germline V and J ends were trimmed by 4 bases and 1 base, with 11 bases remaining between them. CDR3 length: 15 residues.

Sequenced material: peripheral blood mononuclear cells (PBMCs), taken before the second cycle of nivolumab. This sequence joins TRBV18 and TRBJ2-1, with D possibly being TRBD2 (5 bases). The TCR originated in a human donor with classical Hodgkin lymphoma. The CDR3 region has the DNA TGTGCCAGCTCACGAACTAGTATATCCTACAATGAGCAGTTCTTC. Its translation is CASSRTSISYNEQFF.